A single count supports the clone carrying this T cell receptor (beta chain). The source of the sample is a study of blood T cell repertoires in COVID-19. Methods used by the authors: Using reference gene primer amplification, nucleated cell counts were estimated. Clones were sequenced by immunoSEQ multiplex PCR, and TCRdb holds only the in-frame ones, with some missing. V and J calls and clone size come straight from that table; D and trimming were deduced from the DNA. The table has hundreds of thousands of clones, 83% seen once; the top ten hold less than 7.5%. V dropped 0 bases and J dropped 0 bases, with 3 bases sitting between them. The CDR3 extends over 14 amino acids. Germline lookup yields CDR1 MNHEY and CDR2 SVGEGT.

The sequenced sample was peripheral blood. This TCR was recovered from a woman in her 50s with acute or convalescent COVID-19. The rearrangement joins TRBV6-2 or TRBV6-3 to TRBJ2-1; D is unresolved. Written as DNA, the CDR3 is TGTGCCAGCAGTTACTCCCGCTCCTACAATGAGCAGTTCTTC. It translates to CASSYSRSYNEQFF.